This entry features one T cell receptor (beta chain) sequence. The data were obtained in a study of blood T cell repertoires in COVID-19. Turning to the study itself: The samples span acute and convalescent COVID-19 from the United States, Italy and Spain. In each case, the material was cDNA or gDNA derived from T cells, B-cell-depleted T cells, or PBMCs.

In germline, CDR1 is SGHDT, CDR2 YYEEEE. This CDR3 spans 15 amino acids. V shed 6 bases, J shed 2 bases, and the junction held 10 bases outside the gene matches. Per the study methods: The authors estimated nucleated cell counts from reference gene primer amplification. The assay was immunoSEQ multiplex PCR, and TCRdb's table has in-frame clones only and misses some. The D gene and trimming were derived from the DNA, and the V and J assignments and clone size from that table. The sample shows some 200,000 clones, around 79% of them seen only once. This TCR came from a woman between 65 and 79 years old with acute or convalescent COVID-19. The sequenced sample was peripheral blood. The chain joins TRBV5-6 to TRBJ1-1, with TRBD1 identical over 7 bases. The CDR3 DNA reads TGTGCCAGCACCGTGAGAGGGGGCGGAAACACTGAAGCTTTCTTT. Translated, it gives CASTVRGGGNTEAFF.